This passage covers 8 T cell receptor beta chains from one sample sequenced in a study of blood T cells in healthy people across ages. The use of a sample-barcoded 5' primer and a J-beta primer mix characterized a second PCR of roughly 7 to 11 cycles. MiXCR, run by TCRdb on the 5' RACE reads, gives a single entry per CDR3 protein. The sample has about 720,000 distinct CDR3 sequences; just under 25% are singletons. The same data also contributed to another study, on T cells of mothers and their children.

The sequencing sample was made of blood. These receptors all come from a boy younger than 18 in good health.

The chain has TRBV11-2 and TRBJ2-2; a weak D match, TRBD2 (5 bases). Trimming pared 7 bases from V and 7 bases from J, leaving 16 bases between. The germline V gene encodes CDR1 SGHAT and CDR2 FQNNGV. This CDR3 has 14 residues. CDR3 residues: CASIPTGVSGELFF. CDR3 DNA: TGTGCCAGCATCCCGACCGGGGTTAGCGGGGAGCTGTTTTTT.

This chain connects TRBV6-2 or TRBV6-3 to TRBJ2-5; tentatively, D is TRBD2 (6 bases). The J call could be wrong; TRBJ2-7 is a better fit for the DNA end. CDR1 and CDR2 (germline): MNHEY, SVGEGT. There are 15 residues in the CDR3. The CDR3, as DNA: TGTGCCAGCAGCATCGACCCCAGCGGGTCCTACGAGCAGTACTTC. It is translated as CASSIDPSGSYEQYF.

Only a few counts were recorded for this clonotype. In DNA, the CDR3 is TGTGCCAGCAGCTTAACGGACCGGGCAGGGGATGAGCAGTTCTTC. This codes for CASSLTDRAGDEQFF. The chain links TRBV7-3 to TRBJ2-1, with D perhaps TRBD1 (6 bases). The CDR3 has 15 amino acids. The V end was cut by 0 bases, the J end by 8 bases, with 14 bases between. From germline, CDR1 is SGHTA and CDR2 FQGTGA.

The rearrangement links TRBV7-9 to TRBJ1-3; no clear D. Between the trimmed V and J ends, which lost 10 bases and 0 bases, there was a span of 10 bases. The germline CDR1 and CDR2 sequences are SEHNR and FQNEAQ (reference sequence). The CDR3 sequence is 13 residues long. This CDR3 is CATPRISGNTIYF. The CDR3 nucleotides read TGTGCCACACCCCGAATCTCTGGAAACACCATATATTTT.

This clonotype was picked up a small number of times. The chain links TRBV27 to TRBJ2-3, with D possibly being TRBD2 (5 bases). Trimming removed 0 bases at V and 2 bases at J, with 9 bases between. Germline V gene data show CDR1 as MNHEY and CDR2 as SMNVEV (reference sequence). The CDR3 sequence is 15 residues long. This CDR3 reads CASSLSPGNTDTQYF. The CDR3 coding sequence is TGTGCCAGCAGTTTATCGCCGGGAAACACAGATACGCAGTATTTT.

V and J are TRBV27 and TRBJ2-2; perhaps TRBD2 as D (6 bases). Trimming left V 2 bases short and J 7 bases short, with 17 bases between. This CDR3 contains 16 residues. CDR1 MNHEY and CDR2 SMNVEV come from the germline V gene (reference sequence). CDR3 protein: CASSLGASDLVGELFF. Written as DNA, the CDR3 is TGTGCCAGCAGTTTAGGGGCTAGCGATCTGGTCGGGGAGCTGTTTTTT.

The V and J genes are TRBV10-3 and TRBJ2-7; no firm D call. The germline V gene has CDR1 ENHRY and CDR2 SYGVKD. Trimming left V 4 bases short and J 1 base short, with 17 bases between. CDR3 length equals 16 residues. CDR3 DNA: TGTGCCATCAGTGGGGTGAATGGGTGGGAATCCTACGAGCAGTACTTC. It codes for CAISGVNGWESYEQYF.

J is TRBJ2-1 and V is TRBV28, with D perhaps matching TRBD2 (7 bases). The DNA matches TRBJ2-5 better at its end, which makes the J call doubtful. Germline CDR1 is MDHEN and CDR2 is SYDVKM. The CDR3 is made up of 15 amino acids. The CDR3 sequence: CASSPGGPLQETQYF. CDR3 DNA sequence: TGTGCCAGCAGCCCCGGGGGGCCCCTACAGGAGACCCAGTACTTC.